This T cell receptor beta chain is from a study of T cell changes during pregnancy in multiple sclerosis (dated by TCRdb to between 2018 and 2021). Broadly, across the study: The study looked at changes in the T cell repertoire across pregnancy in women with multiple sclerosis.

This clone was seen a single time. The clone's antigen remains unknown. There are no base qualities to consult, and no much larger clone falls within one base. The library came from the immunoSEQ multiplex PCR assay. In its TCRdb copy, this immuneACCESS table keeps in-frame sequences only and misses some clones. Where compared with another copy, unresolved V genes explain less than half of these, and the others have no known cause. This sample lists roughly 42,000 clones; roughly nine tenths were detected once. The ten largest make up roughly 0.57% of the sample. The CDR3 contains 16 residues, cysteine and phenylalanine counted. Only CDR3 DNA is held: 48 bases, read in frame from base 1. According to the germline V gene, CDR1 reads MRHNA and CDR2 reads SNTAGT. Here V drops 2 bases and J drops 9 bases, and the junction holds 9 bases not matched to any gene.

Sequencing used CD4+ T cells from peripheral blood mononuclear cells, obtained in the first trimester of pregnancy. The TCR was taken from a female donor with multiple sclerosis, enrolled in a pregnancy study. In this chain, TRBV6-4 is recombined with TRBJ2-1, and 11 junctional nucleotides match TRBD2. The CDR3 in this case is CASSDRIGLAGGEQFF. The DNA sequence is given as TGTGCCAGCAGTGACCGTATCGGACTAGCGGGTGGTGAGCAGTTCTTC.